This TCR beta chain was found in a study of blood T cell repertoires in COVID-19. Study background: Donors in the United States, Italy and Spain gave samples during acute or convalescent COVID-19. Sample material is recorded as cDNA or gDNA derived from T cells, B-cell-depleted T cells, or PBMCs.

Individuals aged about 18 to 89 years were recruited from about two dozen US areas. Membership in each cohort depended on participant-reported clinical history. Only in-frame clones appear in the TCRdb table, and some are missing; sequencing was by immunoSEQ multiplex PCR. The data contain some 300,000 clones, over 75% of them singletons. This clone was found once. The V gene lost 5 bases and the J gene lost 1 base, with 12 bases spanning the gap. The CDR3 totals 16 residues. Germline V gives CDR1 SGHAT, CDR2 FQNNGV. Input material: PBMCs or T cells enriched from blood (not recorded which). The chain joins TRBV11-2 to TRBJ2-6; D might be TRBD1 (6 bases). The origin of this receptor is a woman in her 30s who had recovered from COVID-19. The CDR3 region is CASSQIRGSGANVLTF. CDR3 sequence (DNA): TGTGCCAGCAGCCAGATAAGGGGGTCTGGGGCCAACGTCCTGACTTTC.